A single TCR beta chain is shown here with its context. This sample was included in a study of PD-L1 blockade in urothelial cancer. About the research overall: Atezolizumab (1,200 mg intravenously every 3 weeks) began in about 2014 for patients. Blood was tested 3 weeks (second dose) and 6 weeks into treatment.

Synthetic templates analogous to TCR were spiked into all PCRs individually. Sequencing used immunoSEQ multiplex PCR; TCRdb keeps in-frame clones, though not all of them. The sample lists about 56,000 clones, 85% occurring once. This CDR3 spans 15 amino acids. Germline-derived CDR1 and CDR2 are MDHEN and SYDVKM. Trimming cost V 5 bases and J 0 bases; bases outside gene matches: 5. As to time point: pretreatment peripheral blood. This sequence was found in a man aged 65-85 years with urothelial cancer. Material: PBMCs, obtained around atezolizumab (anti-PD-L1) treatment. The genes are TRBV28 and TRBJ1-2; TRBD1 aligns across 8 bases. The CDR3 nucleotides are TGTGCCAGCAGTCAAGGGACAGGCGCTAACTATGGCTACACCTTC. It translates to CASSQGTGANYGYTF.